The 15 T cell receptor beta chains listed next were all sequenced from one sample in a study of blood T cell repertoires in COVID-19. The data were produced by immunoSEQ multiplex PCR, yet TCRdb's version contains in-frame clones alone and is incomplete. The sample has about 130,000 clones, approximately 78% seen once. Sequenced sample: PBMCs or T cells enriched from blood (not recorded which). The source is a woman aged 50 to 60 who had recovered from COVID-19.

This clone was recorded a few times. The chain uses TRBV9 and TRBJ1-5, with 11 bases lining up with TRBD1. The germline CDR1 and CDR2 sequences are SGDLS and YYNGEE. This CDR3 contains 15 residues. V shed 3 bases, J shed 6 bases, and the junction held 5 bases outside the gene matches. This chain's CDR3 is CASSGGQGESQPQHF. CDR3 sequence (DNA): TGTGCCAGCAGCGGGGGACAGGGGGAAAGTCAGCCCCAGCATTTT.

The chain has TRBV13 and TRBJ2-1; maybe TRBD2 (6 bases). The V gene's germline CDR1 is PRHDT and CDR2 FYEKMQ (reference sequence). This CDR3 contains 17 residues. The ends were cut back, 3 bases at V and 0 bases at J, with 15 bases in the middle. CDR3 in amino acids: CASSFQGGAYSYNEQFF. The CDR3 DNA reads TGTGCCAGCAGCTTTCAGGGCGGGGCCTACTCCTACAATGAGCAGTTCTTC.

The V gene is TRBV6-2 or TRBV6-3, the J gene TRBJ1-5, with unresolved D. The V and J ends lost 4 bases and 4 bases respectively, with 5 bases between them. CDR1 is MNHEY and CDR2 is SVGEGT in the germline V gene. The CDR3 sequence is 12 residues long. The chain's CDR3 is CASSWRNQPQHF. The CDR3 nucleotides read TGTGCCAGCAGTTGGAGGAATCAGCCCCAGCATTTT.

This clone is a singleton in its sample. The genes are TRBV6-5 and TRBJ1-1; tentatively, D is TRBD1 (5 bases). The CDR3 spans 14 residues. The germline V gene has CDR1 MNHEY and CDR2 SVGAGI. Trimming took 2 bases from V and 5 from J, leaving 12 bases between them. DNA for the CDR3: TGTGCCAGCAGTTACGGGCAGGGTTGGACTGAAGCTTTCTTT. Translated: CASSYGQGWTEAFF.

This chain uses TRBV4-1 with TRBJ1-3; TRBD1 aligns across 8 bases. V shed 2 bases, J shed 0 bases, and the junction held 6 bases outside the gene matches. The CDR3 totals 17 residues. Germline V gene data show CDR1 as MGHRA and CDR2 as YSYEKL. CDR3 loop: CASSQLTGEASGNTIYF. The CDR3 bases are TGCGCCAGCAGCCAATTGACAGGGGAAGCCTCTGGAAACACCATATATTTT.

This CDR3 reads CASSLEVGGADNEKLFF. DNA for the CDR3: TGTGCCAGCAGCTTAGAGGTCGGCGGCGCCGATAATGAAAAACTGTTTTTT. The chain links TRBV7-6 to TRBJ1-4, with no clear D. Between the trimmed V and J ends, which lost 1 base and 4 bases, there was a span of 16 bases. Per germline, CDR1 SGHVS and CDR2 FNYEAQ. The CDR3 consists of 17 residues.

As DNA, the CDR3 is TGTGCCAGCAGTTCCTGGGCGGCAGGGGGGTTCGGGCCCCTCCACTTT. This translates into CASSSWAAGGFGPLHF. J is TRBJ1-6 and V is TRBV28, with 7 bases that match TRBD1. V lost 4 bases to trimming and J lost 13 bases; unmatched junction nucleotides: 16. The CDR3 is 16 amino acids. Germline values: CDR1 MDHEN, CDR2 SYDVKM.

The genes are TRBV6-1 and TRBJ1-3, with D maybe TRBD1 (6 bases). The V gene's germline CDR1 is MNHNS and CDR2 SASEGT. Deletions cut 1 base from V and 1 base from J, with 11 bases between. CDR3 length equals 16 residues. The chain's CDR3 is CASSEDTGTSGNTIYF. In DNA, the CDR3 is TGTGCCAGCAGTGAAGATACAGGGACGTCTGGAAACACCATATATTTT.

This clone was counted between two and nine times. The chain couples TRBV29-1 to TRBJ1-1, with 10 bases fitting TRBD1. The CDR3 sequence is 15 residues long. Looked up from germline, CDR1 is SQVTM and CDR2 is ANQGSEA. V trimming: 3 bases; J trimming: 6 bases; junction bases outside the gene matches: 10. The CDR3 protein is CSVEGAGTGAAEAFF. CDR3 DNA sequence: TGCAGCGTTGAGGGAGCCGGGACAGGGGCGGCTGAAGCTTTCTTT.

The chain employs TRBV5-4 and TRBJ1-4, with TRBD1 identical over 8 bases. The CDR3 contains 15 residues. Per the germline V gene, CDR1 is SGHNT and CDR2 is YYREEE (reference sequence). The V segment lost 4 bases and the J segment 5 bases; nucleotides outside the gene matches: 7. The CDR3 here is CASSQNRGGNEKLFF. CDR3 DNA sequence: TGTGCCAGCAGCCAAAACAGGGGGGGAAATGAAAAACTGTTTTTT.

The rearrangement joins TRBV9 to TRBJ2-7; a possible D gene is TRBD1 (6 bases). Germline assignment: CDR1 SGDLS and CDR2 YYNGEE. Trimming removed 0 bases at V and 3 bases at J, with 13 bases between. The CDR3 covers 15 residues. CDR3 DNA: TGTGCCAGCAGCGTAGCCTCGGGACACATCTACGAGCAGTACTTC. Protein sequence: CASSVASGHIYEQYF.

V gene TRBV2 combines with J gene TRBJ1-5; D call uncertain. The V gene lost 5 bases and the J gene lost 0 bases, with 11 bases spanning the gap. Germline V gives CDR1 SNHLY, CDR2 FYNNEI. The CDR3 is 15 residues long. This chain's CDR3 is CASSTAFHSNQPQHF. Written as DNA, the CDR3 is TGTGCCAGCAGTACAGCCTTTCATAGCAATCAGCCCCAGCATTTT.

The rearrangement joins TRBV7-2 to TRBJ2-7, with TRBD1 matching over 8 bases. V was clipped by 4 bases and J by 5 bases; unmatched bases: 4. CDR3 length: 13 residues. Germline values: CDR1 SGHTA, CDR2 FQGNSA. Here the CDR3 DNA reads TGTGCCAGCAGCTCGGACAGGGACCACGAGCAGTACTTC. The encoded protein is CASSSDRDHEQYF.

The chain combines TRBV29-1 with TRBJ2-2; 8 bases line up with TRBD1. The germline V gene encodes CDR1 SQVTM and CDR2 ANQGSEA. The CDR3 has 16 amino acids. V was pared by 6 bases and J by 3 bases, with 12 bases of the junction left unmatched. CDR3 sequence: CSVKLLDRDYTGELFF. The DNA of the CDR3 is TGCAGCGTCAAGCTACTGGACAGGGACTACACCGGGGAGCTGTTTTTT.

The DNA of the CDR3 is TGTGCCACCAGCAGAGATCAGCCGGGGTCTGGAAACACCATATATTTT. Translation: CATSRDQPGSGNTIYF. This chain joins TRBV15 and TRBJ1-3; D gene unclear. CDR3 length: 16 amino acids. Germline CDR1 LNHNV, CDR2 YYDKDF (reference sequence). V was shortened by 0 bases and J by 1 base, with 10 bases between the two germline ends.